This paragraph covers one TCR beta chain sequence. The antigen is unknown. In the same sample, other DNA sequences code for this CDR3. This specimen belongs to a study of T cell responses to AZD1222 COVID-19 vaccine. General study findings and limits: Baseline testing showed seropositivity in only five to seven AZD1222 recipients. Reportedly, nearly half the spike-specific TCRs target unmutated variant regions. Mapped onto spike, vaccine-associated CD4 TCRs spanned it and were dominant at 160-218 and 743-854.

The CDR3 covers 14 residues. Per germline, CDR1 SGHRS and CDR2 YFSETQ. With 4 bases clipped from V and 1 base from J, the junction kept 4 bases outside the gene matches. Sequenced by immunoSEQ multiplex PCR; TCRdb stores in-frame clones only, minus some. The sample lists about 140,000 clones, around 90% occurring once. The chain recombines TRBV5-1 with TRBJ1-1, with 7 bases aligning to TRBD1. This TCR came from an adult in good health. This specimen consisted of peripheral blood, obtained on day 0 of AZD1222 vaccination. In DNA, the CDR3 is TGCGCCAGCAGCCCGCAGGGGGGGAACACTGAAGCTTTCTTT. Translating gives CASSPQGGNTEAFF.